This is a list of T cell receptor beta chains from one sample in a study of T-cell memory formation after mild COVID-19. A single record per CDR3 protein comes from TCRdb applying MiXCR to the 5' RACE reads. This sample has about 430,000 distinct CDR3 sequences, with approximately 25% found just once. Sequencing was performed on PBMCs or a T cell subset sorted from them (not recorded which). Every receptor here comes from an adult woman who had mild COVID-19 (a few samples of this study predate the infection). Cell type and time point are not known. CDR3s leave out the opening cysteine and the closing phenylalanine or tryptophan. Fields, in order: V gene, D gene, CDR3 protein. The D gene is left open where the match is weak.

v_call: TRBV20-1
d_call: NA
cdr3_aa: SARGTGRGEQY

v_call: TRBV27
d_call: NA
cdr3_aa: ASAGVGPNGYT

v_call: TRBV10-3
d_call: NA
cdr3_aa: AISEPDSYEQY

v_call: TRBV12-3/TRBV12-4
d_call: NA
cdr3_aa: ASSFGTTDTQY

v_call: TRBV20-1
d_call: TRBD2
cdr3_aa: SAREAGGGQETQY

v_call: TRBV4-3
d_call: NA
cdr3_aa: ASSQDRYGNLEPLH

v_call: TRBV3-1
d_call: NA
cdr3_aa: ASSSPQGNTEAF

v_call: TRBV30
d_call: NA
cdr3_aa: AWRGYGYT

v_call: TRBV6-1
d_call: TRBD1
cdr3_aa: ASREGQASNYGYT

v_call: TRBV15
d_call: TRBD2
cdr3_aa: ATSRAGGSLGNEQF

v_call: TRBV5-6
d_call: NA
cdr3_aa: ASSLEQPYEQY

v_call: TRBV7-6
d_call: TRBD2
cdr3_aa: ASTLSAGGRNEQY

v_call: TRBV12-3/TRBV12-4
d_call: NA
cdr3_aa: ASAPGPTDTQY

v_call: TRBV6-1
d_call: NA
cdr3_aa: ASSGGQTQTQY